The next 21 T cell receptor delta chains were all read from a single sample in a study of Vδ1+ human thymocytes. Study-wide findings and caveats: Highly polyclonal TRG and TRD repertoires with Gaussian CDR3 length distributions appeared in thymus.

Sequences come from RNA converted to cDNA by reverse transcription. The CDR3 regions were amplified by multiplex PCR from V-gene primers to a constant-region primer. TCRdb re-identified clones in the multiplex PCR reads via CATT. There are about 55,000 delta-chain clones in the sample; more than 15% occur only once, and 0.5% lies in the top ten. No antigens are known for them. Sequencing used Vdelta1+ gamma-delta thymocytes from the thymus. Subset reported: FACS-sorted CD3+ TCRalphabeta- TCRVdelta1+ TCRVdelta2- thymocytes. The receptors were sampled from a boy younger than two who had congenital heart surgery.

This clone turned up a few times. The chain recombines TRDV1 with TRDJ1; the match to TRDD3 covers 11 bases. The V gene end was trimmed by 0 bases and the J gene end by 10 bases; junction bases not matched to a gene: 28. The germline gives CDR1 TSWWSYY, CDR2 QGS. The CDR3 has 22 residues. CDR3 nucleotides: TGTGCTCTTGGGGAACTGCTCCTTCCTACCCGTTCAGTACTGGGGGATAAGCTTAGACTCATCTTT. Encoded protein: CALGELLLPTRSVLGDKLRLIF.

A note on this clone: An end of the junction differs from the germline gene, which may be a read error. V gene TRDV1 combines with J gene TRDJ1; 9 positions agree with TRDD3. Germline V gene sequence: CDR1 TSWWSYY, CDR2 QGS. CDR3 length equals 21 residues. Here the CDR3 reads CALALPLQTPVVGGIPDKLIF. As DNA, the CDR3 is TGTGCCCTTGCCCTCCCCCTACAAACTCCTGTTGTCGGGGGGATACCCGATAAACTCATCTTT.

This clone was observed a handful of times. The chain uses TRDV2 and TRDJ1, with 9 bases identical to TRDD3. Trimming took 3 bases from V and 0 from J; bases not matched to a gene: 13. The CDR3 is made up of 18 amino acids. CDR1 GEAIGNYY and CDR2 EKD come from the germline V gene. In DNA form, the CDR3 reads TGTGCCTGTGACCTGCCTTACTGGGGGACCCATTACACCGATAAACTCATCTTT. It specifies CACDLPYWGTHYTDKLIF.

The rearrangement joins TRDV1 to TRDJ1; 11 positions match TRDD3. The CDR3 loop spans 24 amino acids. CDR1 TSWWSYY and CDR2 QGS come from the germline V gene. V trimming: 2 bases; J trimming: 0 bases; junction bases outside the gene matches: 26. The CDR3: CALGEGSPTFRWGIRDLYTDKLIF. The CDR3 DNA reads TGTGCTCTTGGGGAAGGATCCCCTACGTTTAGGTGGGGGATACGAGACTTGTACACCGATAAACTCATCTTT.

A few counts support this clone. V usage is TRDV1 and J usage is TRDJ1; 11 nucleotides agree with TRDD3. The CDR3 sequence is 22 residues long. V was pared by 3 bases and J by 4 bases, with 25 bases of the junction left unmatched. Germline CDR1 and CDR2: TSWWSYY and QGS. The CDR3 sequence: CALGDSTLPLVVGDTGGDKLIF. CDR3 bases: TGTGCTCTTGGGGACTCGACCCTTCCCCTTGTAGTGGGGGATACGGGGGGCGATAAACTCATCTTT.

The V and J genes are TRDV1 and TRDJ1; the D is unclear. The V end lost 0 bases, the J end lost 4 bases, and 24 bases lay between the germline ends. The CDR3 consists of 19 residues. Germline CDR1 and CDR2: TSWWSYY and QGS. CDR3 DNA sequence: TGTGCTCTTGGGGAACTAGCCCTCTACGTCGGTGGCAACGACGATAAACTCATCTTT. Its translation: CALGELALYVGGNDDKLIF.

This clone was seen more than once but under ten times. The chain carries TRDV1 and TRDJ1, with a tentative D call TRDD3 (5 bases). Trimming removed 2 bases at V and 4 bases at J, with 20 bases between. Germline values: CDR1 TSWWSYY, CDR2 QGS. This CDR3 region has 17 residues. The CDR3 sequence is CALGEWGPPPRGDKLIF. The CDR3, as DNA: TGTGCTCTTGGGGAATGGGGACCCCCACCACGGGGCGATAAACTCATCTTT.

This clone appeared a few times. The chain uses TRDV1 and TRDJ1; tentatively, D is TRDD2 (6 bases). V lost 0 bases and J lost 0, with 26 bases in between. CDR3 length: 21 residues. CDR1 TSWWSYY and CDR2 QGS come from the germline V gene. The CDR3 DNA reads as TGTGCTCTTGGGGAACTAGCCTTCCCTTACCTCCCTCCTGTGTACACCGATAAACTCATCTTT. This gives the protein CALGELAFPYLPPVYTDKLIF.

This clone is labeled medium-sized. The chain is built from TRDV2 and TRDJ1; 10 nucleotides align to TRDD3. The trim removed 3 bases at V and 3 bases at J, leaving 3 bases unmatched. CDR1 and CDR2 from the germline V gene are GEAIGNYY and EKD. The length of the CDR3 is 14 residues. The chain's CDR3 is CACDWGDTPDKLIF. The CDR3 DNA sequence: TGTGCCTGTGACTGGGGGGATACGCCCGATAAACTCATCTTT.

The chain joins TRDV1 to TRDJ1; 12 nucleotides match TRDD3. Germline CDR1 reads TSWWSYY; CDR2 reads QGS. The CDR3 is made up of 20 amino acids. V shed 0 bases and J 2 bases; nucleotides not matched to a gene: 13. The CDR3 DNA reads as TGTGCTCTTGGGGAACTACTACGTGGTCTGGGGGATACGTGGACCGATAAACTCATCTTT. This codes for CALGELLRGLGDTWTDKLIF.

The gene calls are TRDV1 and TRDJ1, with 9 bases fitting TRDD2. V shed 6 bases, J shed 8 bases, and the junction held 10 bases outside the gene matches. CDR1 is TSWWSYY, CDR2 QGS, per germline. The CDR3 has 14 amino acids. The CDR3: CALGDPSYGIKLIF. The CDR3 DNA reads TGTGCTCTTGGAGATCCTTCCTACGGTATCAAACTCATCTTT.

This clone was recorded a few times. The chain couples TRDV1 to TRDJ1; 11 nucleotides align to TRDD3. V gave up 5 bases and J gave up 0 bases; unmatched junction bases: 17. CDR3 length: 20 amino acids. Germline V gene lookup returns CDR1 TSWWSYY and CDR2 QGS. The chain's CDR3 is CALGKFLHWGIRAYTDKLIF. The DNA for the CDR3 is TGTGCTCTTGGGAAATTCCTTCACTGGGGGATAAGAGCGTACACCGATAAACTCATCTTT.

The chain combines TRDV1 with TRDJ1; 10 bases match TRDD3. The germline V gene has CDR1 TSWWSYY and CDR2 QGS. After removal of 5 bases from V and 7 bases from J, the junction contained 19 bases not matched to a gene. This CDR3 has 18 amino acids. The CDR3 reads CALGTYSTPTGGCGKLIF. Written as DNA, the CDR3 is TGTGCTCTTGGGACCTACTCTACACCGACTGGGGGATGTGGTAAACTCATCTTT.

This chain links TRDV1 with TRDJ1; no firm D call. V dropped 0 bases and J dropped 6 bases, with 20 bases sitting between them. The germline CDR1 and CDR2 sequences are TSWWSYY and QGS. The CDR3 consists of 17 residues. The CDR3 is CALGELESTWHRHKLIF. CDR3 coding DNA: TGTGCTCTTGGGGAACTAGAGTCTACGTGGCATCGGCATAAACTCATCTTT.

This clone was recorded a few times. V is TRDV1 and J is TRDJ1, with 10 bases identical to TRDD3. Germline CDR1 TSWWSYY, CDR2 QGS. The V and J ends lost 3 bases and 2 bases, in that order; junction bases with no gene match: 9. CDR3 size: 17 residues. CDR3 residues: CALGDRESGDTTDKLIF. CDR3 coding DNA: TGTGCTCTTGGGGATAGGGAATCGGGGGATACGACCGATAAACTCATCTTT.

This sequence joins TRDV1 and TRDJ1; 10 bases are shared with TRDD3. This CDR3 contains 22 residues. Germline V gene lookup returns CDR1 TSWWSYY and CDR2 QGS. Trimming removed 0 bases from V and 4 bases from J; junction bases left unmatched: 23. CDR3 in amino acids: CALGELANLRRVWGITGDKLIF. CDR3 in DNA: TGTGCTCTTGGGGAACTCGCCAACCTACGAAGGGTCTGGGGGATAACGGGCGATAAACTCATCTTT.

The V call is TRAV29/DV5, the J call TRDJ1; 10 nucleotides match TRDD3. CDR3 length: 20 amino acids. J lost 1 base, V lost 5 bases, and 23 bases had no gene match. Germline-derived CDR1 and CDR2 are NSMFDY and ISSIKDK. CDR3 loop: CAAYLAYWGINLGATDKLIF. For the CDR3, the DNA is TGTGCAGCTTACCTCGCCTACTGGGGGATCAATCTGGGGGCCACCGATAAACTCATCTTT. Together with reference TRAV29/DV5 and TRDJ1, the CDR3 gives the full variable domain: DQQVKQNSPSLSVQEGRISILNCDYTNSMFDYFLWYKKYPAEGPTFLISISSIKDKNEDGRFTVFLNKSAKHLSLHIVPSQPGDSAVYFCAAYLAYWGINLGATDKLIFGKGTRVTVEP.

In this sample, this clone is medium-sized. The V gene is TRDV2, the J gene TRDJ1, with 10 bases that match TRDD3. Germline CDR1 and CDR2: GEAIGNYY and EKD. This CDR3 has 17 amino acids. V shed 3 bases and J 0 bases; nucleotides not matched to a gene: 9. The CDR3 sequence is CACDSGGYVLYTDKLIF. The CDR3 DNA sequence: TGTGCCTGTGACTCTGGGGGATATGTCCTATACACCGATAAACTCATCTTT.

The chain links TRDV1 to TRDJ1, with a possible D match to TRDD3 (6 bases). This CDR3 contains 15 residues. V lost 9 bases to trimming and J lost 0 bases, with 17 bases between them. The germline V gene has CDR1 TSWWSYY and CDR2 QGS. This chain's CDR3 is CALSSWGFNTDKLIF. In nucleotides, the CDR3 is TGTGCTCTCTCCTCTTGGGGATTCAACACCGATAAACTCATCTTT.

This clone was detected a few times. The gene calls are TRDV1 and TRDJ1; TRDD3 aligns across 7 bases. V was pared by 5 bases and J by 0 bases, with 15 bases of the junction left unmatched. The CDR3 runs to 18 residues. In germline, CDR1 is TSWWSYY, CDR2 QGS. This CDR3 is CALGTLQLGIAYTDKLIF. The CDR3 DNA follows: TGTGCTCTTGGGACCCTACAACTGGGGATAGCGTACACCGATAAACTCATCTTT.

The J gene is TRDJ1, the V gene TRDV1; no clear D. V was shortened by 2 bases and J by 2 bases, with 15 bases between the two germline ends. Germline-derived CDR1 and CDR2 are TSWWSYY and QGS. CDR3 length: 16 amino acids. The CDR3 loop is CALGEVGTDITDKLIF. In DNA, the CDR3 is TGTGCTCTTGGGGAAGTCGGCACCGACATAACCGATAAACTCATCTTT.